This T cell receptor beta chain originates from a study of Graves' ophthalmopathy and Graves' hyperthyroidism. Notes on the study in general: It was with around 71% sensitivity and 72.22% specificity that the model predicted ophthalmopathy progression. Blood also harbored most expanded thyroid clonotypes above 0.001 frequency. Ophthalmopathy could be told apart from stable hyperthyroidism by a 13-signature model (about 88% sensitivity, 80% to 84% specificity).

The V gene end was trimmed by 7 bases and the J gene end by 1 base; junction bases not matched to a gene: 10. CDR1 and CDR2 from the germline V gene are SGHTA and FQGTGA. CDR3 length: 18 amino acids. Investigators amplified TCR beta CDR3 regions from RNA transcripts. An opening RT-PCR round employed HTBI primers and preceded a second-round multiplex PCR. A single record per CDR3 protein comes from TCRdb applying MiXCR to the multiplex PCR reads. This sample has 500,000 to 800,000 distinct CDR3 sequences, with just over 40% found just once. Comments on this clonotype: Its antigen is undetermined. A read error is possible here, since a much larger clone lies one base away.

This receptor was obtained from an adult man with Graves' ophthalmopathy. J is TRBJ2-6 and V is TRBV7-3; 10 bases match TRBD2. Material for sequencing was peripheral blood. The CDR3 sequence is CASTTVGTSDSGANVLTF. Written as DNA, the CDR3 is TGTGCCAGCACCACGGTGGGGACTAGCGATTCTGGGGCCAACGTCCTGACTTTC.